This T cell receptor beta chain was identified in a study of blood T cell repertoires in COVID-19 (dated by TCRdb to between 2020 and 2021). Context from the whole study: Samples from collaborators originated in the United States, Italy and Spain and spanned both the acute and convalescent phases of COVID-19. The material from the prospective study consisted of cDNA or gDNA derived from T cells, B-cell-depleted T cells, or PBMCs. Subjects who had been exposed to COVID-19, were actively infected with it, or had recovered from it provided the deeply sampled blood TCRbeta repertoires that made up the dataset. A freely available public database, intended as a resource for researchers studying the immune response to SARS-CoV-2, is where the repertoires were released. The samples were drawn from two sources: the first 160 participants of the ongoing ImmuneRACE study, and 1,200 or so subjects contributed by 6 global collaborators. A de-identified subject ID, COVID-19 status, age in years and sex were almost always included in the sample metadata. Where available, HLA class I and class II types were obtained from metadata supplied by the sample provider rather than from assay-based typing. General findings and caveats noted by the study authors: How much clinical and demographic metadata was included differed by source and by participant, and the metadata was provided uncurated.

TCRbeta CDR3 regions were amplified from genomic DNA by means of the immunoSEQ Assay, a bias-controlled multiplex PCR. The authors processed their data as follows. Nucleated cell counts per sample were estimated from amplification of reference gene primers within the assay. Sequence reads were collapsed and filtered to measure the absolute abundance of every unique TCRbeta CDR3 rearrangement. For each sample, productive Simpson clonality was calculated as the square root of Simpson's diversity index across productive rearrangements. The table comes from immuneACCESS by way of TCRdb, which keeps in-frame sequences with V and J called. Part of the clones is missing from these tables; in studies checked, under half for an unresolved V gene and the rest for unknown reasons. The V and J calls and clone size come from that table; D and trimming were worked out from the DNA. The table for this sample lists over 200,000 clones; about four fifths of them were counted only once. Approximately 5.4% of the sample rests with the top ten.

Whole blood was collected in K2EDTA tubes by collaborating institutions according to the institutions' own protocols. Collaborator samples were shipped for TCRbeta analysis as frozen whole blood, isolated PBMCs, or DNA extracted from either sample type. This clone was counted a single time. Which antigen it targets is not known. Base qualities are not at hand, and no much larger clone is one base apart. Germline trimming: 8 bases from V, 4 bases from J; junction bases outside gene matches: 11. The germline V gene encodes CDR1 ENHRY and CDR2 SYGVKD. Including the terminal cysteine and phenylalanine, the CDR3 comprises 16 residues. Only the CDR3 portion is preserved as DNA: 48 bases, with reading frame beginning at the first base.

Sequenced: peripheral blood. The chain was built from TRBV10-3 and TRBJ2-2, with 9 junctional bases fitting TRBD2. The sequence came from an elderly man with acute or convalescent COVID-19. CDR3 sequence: CAIGAGGSGSTGELFF. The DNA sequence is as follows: TGTGCCATCGGAGCGGGAGGCTCGGGTAGCACCGGGGAGCTGTTTTTT.